The 2 T cell receptor beta chains in this list originate from one sample, sequenced in a study of human CD8 memory T cell subsets. TCR beta was sequenced from UMI-tagged 5' RACE libraries. Following a re-call of the 5' RACE reads, TCRdb has one entry per CDR3 protein and lacks DNA. Here the sample table reports fewer than 20,000 distinct CDR3 sequences. The sequencing input was CD8+ stem-like memory T cells (TSCM and TCM) sorted from PBMCs. Subset meaning: stem-like memory CD8 T cells (TSTEM), CCR7+ PD-1- TIGIT-. The receptors stem from a human donor in good health.

This rearrangement joins TRBV20-1 to TRBJ2-1; TCRdb returns TRBD2, unconfirmable since there is no DNA. Germline loops: CDR1 DFQATT, CDR2 SNEGSKA (reference sequence). The CDR3 sequence is 16 residues long. The CDR3 reads CSARDVGASGYNEQFF.

The genes are TRBV15 and TRBJ1-1. The CDR3 consists of 12 residues. Germline V gene sequence: CDR1 LNHNV, CDR2 YYDKDF (reference sequence). The CDR3 spells CATADPNTEAFF.